The next 24 T cell receptor beta chains were all read from a single sample in a study of blood T cell repertoires in COVID-19. Libraries were prepared by immunoSEQ multiplex PCR; TCRdb keeps only in-frame clonotypes and omits some of them. The data show about 220,000 clones, around 86% seen once. The sample taken for sequencing was peripheral blood. All receptors come from a human donor in a cohort sampled during active COVID-19.

The chain joins TRBV4-2 to TRBJ2-2; tentative D call: TRBD1 (5 bases). The germline gives CDR1 LGHNA, CDR2 YNFKEQ. Trimming left V 4 bases short and J 1 base short, with 10 bases between. This CDR3 is built from 15 residues. CDR3 in DNA: TGTGCCAGCAGCCGTGGGCAGGGGAACACCGGGGAGCTGTTTTTT. As protein: CASSRGQGNTGELFF.

The chain carries TRBV29-1 and TRBJ2-7, with D hard to call. CDR1 SQVTM and CDR2 ANQGSEA come from the germline V gene. V lost 1 base and J 2 bases, leaving 12 bases between the germline ends. The CDR3 sequence is 14 residues long. CDR3 DNA: TGCAGCGTTGAAGCCTCGACTGCCGCCTACGAGCAGTACTTC. Translating it yields CSVEASTAAYEQYF.

Written as DNA, the CDR3 is TGTGCCAGCAGTCAGGGGGAGACCCAGTACTTC. Translated: CASSQGETQYF. The V call is TRBV6-5, the J call TRBJ2-5; tentatively, D is TRBD1 (6 bases). Germline values: CDR1 MNHEY, CDR2 SVGAGI. This CDR3 is 11 amino acids long. The ends were cut back, 5 bases at V and 5 bases at J, with 6 bases in the middle.

V is TRBV4-2 and J is TRBJ1-1; 8 bases map to TRBD1. Germline values: CDR1 LGHNA, CDR2 YNFKEQ. V dropped 4 bases and J dropped 1; count of bases not matched to a gene: 8. The CDR3 has 16 amino acids. CDR3 amino acids: CASSPYSGQGNTEAFF. The CDR3 DNA is TGTGCCAGCAGCCCCTACTCAGGACAGGGGAACACTGAAGCTTTCTTT.

The CDR3 region has the DNA TGTGCCAGCAGCCGTATGACAGCCGGGAGCCATGAAGCTTTCTTT. It encodes CASSRMTAGSHEAFF. V usage is TRBV7-2 and J usage is TRBJ1-1; D might be TRBD1 (5 bases). From germline, CDR1 is SGHTA and CDR2 FQGNSA. This CDR3 is built from 15 residues. The germline V and J ends were trimmed by 5 bases and 7 bases, with 20 bases remaining between them.

The chain couples TRBV19 to TRBJ1-1; D call uncertain. This CDR3 has 14 amino acids. V lost 7 bases and J 4 bases, leaving 16 bases between the germline ends. Germline CDR1 LNHDA, CDR2 SQIVND (reference sequence). This chain's CDR3 is CASIDGRSGTEAFF. CDR3 DNA sequence: TGTGCCAGTATTGACGGACGGAGCGGCACTGAAGCTTTCTTT.

Regarding this clone: The sample holds other DNA sequences that translate to the same CDR3. CDR3 DNA sequence: TGTGCCAGCAGTTTTCGCGGTAGCTCCTACGAGCAGTACTTC. Protein sequence: CASSFRGSSYEQYF. The chain carries TRBV28 and TRBJ2-7; D is unresolved. Germline CDR1 is MDHEN and CDR2 is SYDVKM. The ends were cut back, 3 bases at V and 0 bases at J, with 9 bases in the middle. The CDR3 covers 14 residues.

This rearrangement joins TRBV20-1 to TRBJ2-7, with TRBD2 identical over 16 bases. Unmatched junction bases numbered 7, after V lost 3 bases and J lost 5 bases. The CDR3 totals 16 residues. The germline CDR1 and CDR2 sequences are DFQATT and SNEGSKA (reference sequence). CDR3 sequence: CSASGGTSGGANEQYF. CDR3 DNA sequence: TGCAGTGCTAGTGGAGGGACTAGCGGGGGGGCCAACGAGCAGTACTTC.

The V gene is TRBV7-3, the J gene TRBJ2-7; TRBD2 aligns across 7 bases. Germline CDR1 and CDR2: SGHTA and FQGTGA. The CDR3 length is 15 residues. V shed 0 bases, J shed 1 base, and the junction held 3 bases outside the gene matches. Here the CDR3 reads CASSLTSGRSYEQYF. Written as DNA, the CDR3 is TGTGCCAGCAGCTTAACTAGCGGGCGTTCCTACGAGCAGTACTTC.

CDR3 protein: CASSPRLGQGSGNTIYF. In nucleotides, the CDR3 is TGTGCCAGCAGCCCCAGGCTGGGACAGGGTAGCGGAAACACCATATATTTT. The genes are TRBV5-5 and TRBJ1-3; TRBD1 agrees at 9 bases. With V trimmed by 4 bases and J by 4 bases, 12 bases remained unmatched. The CDR3 length is 17 residues. From germline, CDR1 is SGHKS and CDR2 YYEKEE (reference sequence).

The J gene is TRBJ2-5, the V gene TRBV7-9, with 10 bases identical to TRBD1. This CDR3 region has 15 residues. V lost 7 bases to trimming and J lost 4 bases; unmatched junction nucleotides: 9. Germline V gives CDR1 SEHNR, CDR2 FQNEAQ (reference sequence). The DNA for the CDR3 is TGTGCCAGCACCCCCGGGACAGGGGTTCGAGAGACCCAGTACTTC. This gives the protein CASTPGTGVRETQYF.

The genes are TRBV24-1 and TRBJ2-6; TRBD1 aligns across 9 bases. The CDR3 loop spans 15 amino acids. From germline, CDR1 is KGHDR and CDR2 SFDVKD. J gave up 2 bases and V 5 bases, and 0 bases lay outside the gene matches. The CDR3 DNA follows: TGTGCCACCAGTGGGACAGGGGCTGGGGCCAACGTCCTGACTTTC. Protein: CATSGTGAGANVLTF.

The count of this clone is one. The rearrangement joins TRBV28 to TRBJ1-2; a possible D gene is TRBD1 (6 bases). Germline lookup yields CDR1 MDHEN and CDR2 SYDVKM. The CDR3 covers 13 residues. Trimming left V 9 bases short and J 9 bases short, with 20 bases between. CDR3 DNA: TGTGCCAGAGTCGACAGGCGCACAGGGAGCTACACCTTC. It specifies CARVDRRTGSYTF.

The chain recombines TRBV11-2 with TRBJ2-7, with 11 bases that match TRBD2. Germline CDR1 is SGHAT and CDR2 is FQNNGV. The CDR3 is 16 residues long. Unmatched junction bases numbered 8, after V lost 5 bases and J lost 2 bases. The chain's CDR3 is CASSLASSGGTYEQYF. The CDR3 DNA reads TGTGCCAGCAGCCTAGCCTCTAGCGGGGGGACCTACGAGCAGTACTTC.

In this sample, this clone turned up many times. The CDR3 sequence is CASSFPEEGRTYNEQFF. The CDR3 DNA reads as TGTGCCAGCAGTTTCCCCGAGGAGGGGAGGACCTACAATGAGCAGTTCTTC. The gene calls are TRBV28 and TRBJ2-1; D is possibly TRBD2 (6 bases). This CDR3 has 17 residues. V lost 3 bases and J lost 2, with 17 bases in between. Germline loops: CDR1 MDHEN, CDR2 SYDVKM.

This sequence joins TRBV6-2 or TRBV6-3 and TRBJ2-5; D perhaps matches TRBD2 (6 bases). The CDR3 length is 16 residues. V lost 2 bases to trimming and J lost 2 bases, with 15 bases between them. Germline values: CDR1 MNHEY, CDR2 SVGEGT. The CDR3 bases are TGTGCCAGCAGTTACGGGCACGGGGGAGCACAAGAGACCCAGTACTTC. Translation gives CASSYGHGGAQETQYF.

The table lists this clone with a count of one. Other DNA sequences in this sample translate to the same CDR3. This sequence joins TRBV19 and TRBJ1-1; D is unclear. CDR3 length: 13 amino acids. The germline CDR1 and CDR2 sequences are LNHDA and SQIVND (reference sequence). Trimming cost V 5 bases and J 5 bases, with 12 bases left between them. The CDR3 DNA sequence: TGTGCCAGTAGTTTGGGCCGGAGGACTGAAGCTTTCTTT. Its protein product is CASSLGRRTEAFF.

The chain is built from TRBV6-5 and TRBJ2-7; weak D call: TRBD2 (5 bases). Germline CDR1 and CDR2: MNHEY and SVGAGI. This CDR3 contains 14 residues. The ends were cut back, 1 base at V and 2 bases at J, with 9 bases in the middle. The CDR3 nucleotides are TGTGCCAGCAGTTACTATCTCGGGGCCTACGAGCAGTACTTC. It encodes CASSYYLGAYEQYF.

V and J are TRBV4-3 and TRBJ2-1; 9 bases map to TRBD2. Germline V gene lookup returns CDR1 LGHNA and CDR2 YSLEER. J was trimmed by 2 bases and V by 1 base; bases with no gene match: 15. CDR3 length: 20 residues. The CDR3 nucleotides read TGCGCCAGCAGCCAAGGTTCACTGGGGCTAGCGGGAACAACCTACAATGAGCAGTTCTTC. Its protein is CASSQGSLGLAGTTYNEQFF.

The gene calls are TRBV4-1 and TRBJ2-7, with 7 bases aligning to TRBD2. CDR3 size: 15 residues. Trimming took 2 bases from V and 2 from J; bases not matched to a gene: 6. Looked up from germline, CDR1 is MGHRA and CDR2 is YSYEKL. CDR3 DNA: TGCGCCAGCAGCCAATCAAGCGGGACCACCTACGAGCAGTACTTC. This translates into CASSQSSGTTYEQYF.

This clone appeared a few times. This chain links TRBV25-1 with TRBJ2-7; D may be TRBD1 (6 bases). Germline assignment: CDR1 MGHDK and CDR2 SYGVNS. The length of the CDR3 is 13 residues. Trimming cost V 5 bases and J 4 bases, with 12 bases left between them. As DNA, the CDR3 is TGTGCCAGCAGTCGGACAGCCACGTACGAGCAGTACTTC. Encoded protein: CASSRTATYEQYF.

The DNA for the CDR3 is TGTGCCACCAGAGACAGGGGTACCTACAATGAGCAGTTCTTC. Its translation: CATRDRGTYNEQFF. The V call is TRBV19, the J call TRBJ2-1; TRBD1 agrees at 8 bases. The CDR3 extends over 14 amino acids. V trimming: 10 bases; J trimming: 2 bases; junction bases outside the gene matches: 7. Germline CDR1 is LNHDA and CDR2 is SQIVND (reference sequence).

V usage is TRBV5-1 and J usage is TRBJ2-5, with D tentatively TRBD2 (6 bases). The V and J ends lost 9 bases and 4 bases respectively, with 13 bases between them. CDR1 is SGHRS and CDR2 is YFSETQ in the germline V gene. This CDR3 region has 12 residues. CDR3 sequence (DNA): TGCGCCACCGGAGGGGACCGAGAGACCCAGTACTTC. It encodes CATGGDRETQYF. Full variable domain (rest looked up from reference TRBV5-1 and TRBJ2-5): KAGVTQTPRYLIKTRGQQVTLSCSPISGHRSVSWYQQTPGQGLQFLFEYFSETQRNKGNFPGRFSGRQFSNSRSEMNVSTLELGDSALYLCATGGDRETQYFGPGTRLLVL.

The rearrangement links TRBV27 to TRBJ1-1; D gene unclear. CDR3 length: 13 amino acids. With 3 bases removed from V and 1 base from J, the gap between germline ends came to 6 bases. Germline assignment: CDR1 MNHEY and CDR2 SMNVEV (reference sequence). The CDR3 nucleotides read TGTGCCAGCAGTTTTTACGGGAACACTGAAGCTTTCTTT. Translated, it gives CASSFYGNTEAFF.